This T cell receptor beta chain comes out of a study of blood T cells in healthy people across ages. Whole-study findings and limits: Observed TCR beta diversity per million T cells went down as age went up. This fall followed a roughly linear course with age. When set beside aged donors, long-lived donors presented more naive CD4+ cells and higher diversity. A strong correlation was seen between TCR beta diversity and naive T cell percentage.

The CDR3 is 11 amino acids. Germline-derived CDR1 and CDR2 are MNHEY and SVGEGT. V shed 1 base and J shed 5 bases, with 3 bases lying between them. Next came a second PCR, run for roughly 7 to 12 cycles, which used a sample-barcoded 5' primer along with a J-beta primer mix. A template-switch adaptor that had 12 random nucleotides put a tag on each cDNA molecule. TCRdb called the 5' RACE reads again in MiXCR, with one record for every CDR3 protein. This table has about 570,000 distinct CDR3 sequences, 27% appearing once. A word on this clonotype: Antigen unknown.

The sample taken for sequencing was blood. The V gene is TRBV6-2 or TRBV6-3, the J gene TRBJ2-7; D call uncertain. The sequence was collected from a woman in her 70s in good health. CDR3 sequence: CASSYFNEQYF. CDR3 nucleotide sequence: TGTGCCAGCAGTTACTTTAACGAGCAGTACTTC.